The 9 T cell receptor beta chains presented below share a single source sample, sequenced in a study of Graves' ophthalmopathy and Graves' hyperthyroidism (dated by TCRdb to the late 2010s). The reads were generated on an Illumina HiSeq 2000. For repertoire sequencing, TCR beta CDR3 regions were amplified from RNA transcripts. A first-round RT-PCR used HTBI primers with the Qiagen OneStep RT-PCR kit, followed by a second-round multiplex PCR, size selection and purification. TCRdb reprocessed the public reads (quality trimming at Q25 with fastp, clone calling with MiXCR) and kept in-frame beta chains. CDR3 protein sequences are deduplicated, and each keeps its most common genes and DNA. The sample records 150,000 or so distinct CDR3 sequences, around 40% of which are singletons. The top ten hold around 9.3% of the sample. Sequenced sample: peripheral blood. The receptors derive from a man aged 25 to 45 with Graves' ophthalmopathy. Donor details come from another sample of the same person, matched by shared clones.

This clonotype was seen a single time. The chain links TRBV28 to TRBJ2-7; 10 bases are shared with TRBD2. Trimming took 3 bases from V and 1 from J; bases not matched to a gene: 9. The CDR3 covers 17 residues. Germline CDR1 is MDHEN and CDR2 is SYDVKM. The CDR3 region has the DNA TGTGCCAGCAGTTTGAGAACTAGCGGGACCCCGTCCTACGAGCAGTACTTC. This codes for CASSLRTSGTPSYEQYF.

The chain combines TRBV12-3 or TRBV12-4 with TRBJ1-2; the D gene is possibly TRBD1 (6 bases). The CDR3 loop spans 13 amino acids. Trimming cost V 3 bases and J 9 bases, with 14 bases left between them. The CDR3: CASSLGGLGSYTF. CDR3 in DNA: TGTGCCAGCAGTTTGGGGGGGCTGGGTAGCTACACCTTC.

The rearrangement links TRBV12-3 or TRBV12-4 to TRBJ2-7; TRBD1 matches at 10 bases. This CDR3 has 17 residues. J lost 0 bases, V lost 6 bases, and 11 bases had no gene match. This CDR3 is CASSRAPGQGDSYEQYF. The DNA for the CDR3 is TGTGCCAGCAGCCGGGCCCCAGGACAGGGGGACTCCTACGAGCAGTACTTC.

The sample holds many counts of this clonotype. The DNA for the CDR3 is TGTGCCAGCGGCTTGCGCAGAGGGGAGACCCAGTACTTC. Protein sequence: CASGLRRGETQYF. This sequence joins TRBV27 and TRBJ2-5; maybe TRBD2 (5 bases). Looked up from germline, CDR1 is MNHEY and CDR2 is SMNVEV (reference sequence). This CDR3 has 13 amino acids. V was clipped by 8 bases and J by 5 bases, with 15 bases between them.

This clonotype appeared many times. The chain uses TRBV6-2 or TRBV6-3 and TRBJ1-5; the D is unclear. Germline V gene lookup returns CDR1 MNHEY and CDR2 SVGEGT. CDR3 size: 16 residues. The V end lost 4 bases, the J end lost 5 bases, and 18 bases lay between the germline ends. In nucleotides, the CDR3 is TGTGCCAGCAGTTCTCCACCGGACGGCTCTTATCAGCCCCAGCATTTT. Encoded protein: CASSSPPDGSYQPQHF.

This clonotype has ten or more counts. This rearrangement joins TRBV19 to TRBJ1-1; TRBD1 aligns across 8 bases. V was pared by 5 bases and J by 2 bases, with 10 bases of the junction left unmatched. CDR1 LNHDA and CDR2 SQIVND come from the germline V gene (reference sequence). The CDR3 runs 16 residues. In DNA form, the CDR3 reads TGTGCCAGTAGTTCGAAAAGGACAGGGAGCAACACTGAAGCTTTCTTT. Translation gives CASSSKRTGSNTEAFF.

The chain links TRBV12-3 or TRBV12-4 to TRBJ1-2; D possibly corresponds to TRBD1 (6 bases). V lost 3 bases to trimming and J lost 4 bases, with 12 bases between them. The CDR3 extends over 14 amino acids. In DNA, the CDR3 is TGTGCCAGCAGTTTGTTACAGGGAGGCTATGGCTACACCTTC. Amino acid sequence: CASSLLQGGYGYTF.

The chain joins TRBV12-3 or TRBV12-4 to TRBJ2-2; TRBD1 matches 7 bases. The CDR3 is made up of 14 amino acids. J was trimmed by 5 bases and V by 7 bases; bases with no gene match: 7. CDR3 residues: CASTRQGRTGELFF. As DNA, the CDR3 is TGTGCCAGCACAAGACAGGGTCGAACCGGGGAGCTGTTTTTT.

This clonotype was picked up many times. The germline gene is not matched at one end of the junction; a read error may be the cause. This chain uses TRBV29-1 with TRBJ2-7, with a possible D match to TRBD2 (5 bases). The germline V gene has CDR1 SQVTM and CDR2 ANQGSEA. This CDR3 comprises 14 residues. CDR3 in DNA: TGCAGCGTTGCGACGGGAACTTTCTCCTACAAGCAGTACTTC. Residues: CSVATGTFSYKQYF.